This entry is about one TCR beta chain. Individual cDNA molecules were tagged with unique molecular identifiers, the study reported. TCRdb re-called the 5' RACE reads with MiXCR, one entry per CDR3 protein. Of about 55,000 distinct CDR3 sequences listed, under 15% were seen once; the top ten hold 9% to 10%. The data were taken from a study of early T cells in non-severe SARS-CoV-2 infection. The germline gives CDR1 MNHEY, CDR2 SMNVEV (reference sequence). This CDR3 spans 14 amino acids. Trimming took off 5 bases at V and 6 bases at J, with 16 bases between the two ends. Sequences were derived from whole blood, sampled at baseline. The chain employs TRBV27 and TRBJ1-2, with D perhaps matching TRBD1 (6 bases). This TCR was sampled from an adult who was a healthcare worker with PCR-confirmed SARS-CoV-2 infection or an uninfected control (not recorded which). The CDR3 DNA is TGTGCCAGCAGTCCCCGGGGGGGGCGAAATGGCTACACCTTC. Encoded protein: CASSPRGGRNGYTF.